Listed here are 10 T cell receptor beta chains from one sample, sequenced in a study of blood T cell repertoires in COVID-19. Sequenced by immunoSEQ multiplex PCR; TCRdb stores in-frame clones only, minus some. The table includes some 99,000 clones, roughly 87% detected once. Sequencing was carried out using peripheral blood. All receptors derive from a man between 65 and 85 years old with acute or convalescent COVID-19.

The chain combines TRBV29-1 with TRBJ1-5; 7 bases agree with TRBD1. Germline V CDR1 and CDR2: SQVTM, ANQGSEA. The CDR3 has 14 residues. V lost 4 bases, J lost 4 bases, and 7 bases stayed unmatched. The CDR3 is CSVAQSGGNQPQHF. Written as DNA, the CDR3 is TGCAGCGTTGCGCAGTCAGGGGGAAATCAGCCCCAGCATTTT.

This clone occurred once. V gene TRBV2 combines with J gene TRBJ2-1; maybe TRBD2 (6 bases). There are 17 residues in the CDR3. Germline V gene lookup returns CDR1 SNHLY and CDR2 FYNNEI. Trimming removed 6 bases from V and 0 bases from J, with 18 bases in between. The CDR3 DNA reads as TGTGCCAGCAGGCCCCGGAGCGGGCGAAGCTCCTACAATGAGCAGTTCTTC. Its translation is CASRPRSGRSSYNEQFF. Based on the CDR3 plus reference TRBV2 and TRBJ2-1, the full variable domain is EPEVTQTPSHQVTQMGQEVILRCVPISNHLYFYWYRQILGQKVEFLVSFYNNEISEKSEIFDDQFSVERPDGSNFTLKIRSTKLEDSAMYFCASRPRSGRSSYNEQFFGPGTRLTVL.

The chain combines TRBV6-5 with TRBJ2-3, with 8 bases fitting TRBD2. The germline V gene encodes CDR1 MNHEY and CDR2 SVGAGI. This CDR3 comprises 15 residues. The junction had 7 bases not matched to a gene; V was cut back by 6 bases and J by 2 bases. The CDR3 is CASRRTSSVTDTQYF. The CDR3 region has the DNA TGTGCCAGCAGGAGGACTAGCTCCGTCACAGATACGCAGTATTTT.

This clone was detected only once. The chain combines TRBV4-1 with TRBJ1-2; 12 nucleotides line up with TRBD1. Trimming at V came to 0 bases and at J to 3 bases, leaving 5 bases not matched to a gene. The germline V gene has CDR1 MGHRA and CDR2 YSYEKL. This CDR3 is built from 17 residues. CDR3 sequence: CASSQEGTGGPYYGYTF. CDR3 DNA: TGCGCCAGCAGCCAAGAAGGGACAGGGGGCCCCTACTATGGCTACACCTTC.

This chain links TRBV6-5 with TRBJ2-2; weak D call: TRBD2 (6 bases). The CDR3 runs 14 residues. Germline CDR1 reads MNHEY; CDR2 reads SVGAGI. The V and J ends lost 8 bases and 1 base respectively, with 11 bases between them. The CDR3 loop is CASGWGENTGELFF. CDR3 coding DNA: TGTGCCAGCGGTTGGGGGGAGAACACCGGGGAGCTGTTTTTT.

The gene calls are TRBV5-8 and TRBJ1-4; D may be TRBD1 (5 bases). The germline V gene has CDR1 SGHTS and CDR2 YDEGEE. Trimming pared 0 bases from V and 3 bases from J, leaving 9 bases between. This CDR3 is 15 amino acids long. The CDR3 sequence is CASSLGRAANEKLFF. Here the CDR3 DNA reads TGTGCCAGCAGCTTGGGCAGGGCTGCTAATGAAAAACTGTTTTTT.

This chain connects TRBV20-1 to TRBJ1-2; D gene unclear. CDR1 DFQATT and CDR2 SNEGSKA come from the germline V gene (reference sequence). V lost 3 bases, J lost 4 bases, and 9 bases lay in between. The CDR3 sequence is 12 residues long. The CDR3 DNA reads TGCAGTGCTAGTGTGGCCTCCTATGGCTACACCTTC. Translated, it gives CSASVASYGYTF.

The chain recombines TRBV7-9 with TRBJ2-5, with TRBD2 matching 8 bases. The CDR3 spans 16 residues. CDR1 is SEHNR, CDR2 FQNEAQ, per germline (reference sequence). V gave up 2 bases and J gave up 5 bases; unmatched junction bases: 10. The CDR3 DNA reads as TGTGCCAGCAGCTTATTCCCGCTAGCGGGTGGGGAGACCCAGTACTTC. It codes for CASSLFPLAGGETQYF.

The gene calls are TRBV5-5 and TRBJ1-5; 7 nucleotides match TRBD1. From germline, CDR1 is SGHKS and CDR2 YYEKEE (reference sequence). There are 14 residues in the CDR3. After removal of 2 bases from V and 2 bases from J, the junction contained 1 base not matched to a gene. For the CDR3, the DNA is TGTGCCAGCAGCTTAGGGGGCGGCAATCAGCCCCAGCATTTT. This codes for CASSLGGGNQPQHF.

The gene calls are TRBV19 and TRBJ1-2; weak D call: TRBD1 (6 bases). CDR1 LNHDA and CDR2 SQIVND come from the germline V gene (reference sequence). V shed 3 bases and J shed 6 bases, with 11 bases lying between them. The CDR3 length is 13 residues. The CDR3 DNA reads as TGTGCCAGTAGTATTGGGCAGGGGAATGGCTACACCTTC. Its translation: CASSIGQGNGYTF.